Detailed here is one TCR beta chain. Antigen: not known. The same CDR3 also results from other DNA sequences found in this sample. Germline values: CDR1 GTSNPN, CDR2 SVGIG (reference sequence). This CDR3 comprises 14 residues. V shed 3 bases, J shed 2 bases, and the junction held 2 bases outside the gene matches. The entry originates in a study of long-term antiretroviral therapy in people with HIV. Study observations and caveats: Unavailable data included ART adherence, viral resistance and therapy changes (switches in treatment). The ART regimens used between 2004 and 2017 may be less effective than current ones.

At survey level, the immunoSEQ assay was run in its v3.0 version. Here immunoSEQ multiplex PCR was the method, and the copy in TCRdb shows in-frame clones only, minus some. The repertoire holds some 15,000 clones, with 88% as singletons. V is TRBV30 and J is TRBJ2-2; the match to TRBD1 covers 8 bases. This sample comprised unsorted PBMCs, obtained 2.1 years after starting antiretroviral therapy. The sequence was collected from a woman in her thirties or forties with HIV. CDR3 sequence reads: CAWRGQGNTGELFF. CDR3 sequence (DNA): TGTGCCTGGAGAGGACAGGGCAACACCGGGGAGCTGTTTTTT.